A single sample is the source of the 8 T cell receptor beta chains below, sequenced in a study of blood T cells in healthy people across ages. PCR was performed a second time for roughly 7 to 11 cycles using a sample-barcoded 5' primer and a J-beta primer mix. TCRdb reanalysed the 5' RACE reads using MiXCR and keeps one entry per CDR3 protein. This table holds about a million distinct CDR3 sequences, 51% found once. The sample consisted of blood. Receptors were obtained from a woman aged 55 to 70 in good health.

There are a few counts of this clonotype. The chain employs TRBV29-1 and TRBJ2-2; D is ambiguous. Between the trimmed V and J ends, which lost 5 bases and 6 bases, there was a span of 7 bases. This CDR3 comprises 11 residues. Germline V CDR1 and CDR2: SQVTM, ANQGSEA. The CDR3 region is CSVPTAGELFF. CDR3 DNA sequence: TGCAGCGTTCCCACAGCCGGGGAGCTGTTTTTT.

The chain combines TRBV28 with TRBJ1-2; D unclear. Germline CDR1 MDHEN, CDR2 SYDVKM. V lost 5 bases, J lost 5 bases, and 18 bases lay in between. This CDR3 has 15 residues. The CDR3 spells CASSPTGPDGYGYTF. The CDR3 nucleotides read TGTGCCAGCAGTCCGACCGGACCGGATGGGTATGGCTACACCTTC.

A few counts support this clonotype. The chain combines TRBV10-3 with TRBJ1-5; D gene uncertain. CDR3 length: 14 residues. V lost 3 bases, J lost 0 bases, and 6 bases lay in between. The germline CDR1 and CDR2 sequences are ENHRY and SYGVKD. The CDR3 loop is CAISDNYSNQPQHF. CDR3 nucleotides: TGTGCCATCAGTGACAATTATAGCAATCAGCCCCAGCATTTT.

The gene calls are TRBV4-1 and TRBJ2-3, with D perhaps TRBD1 (5 bases). CDR1 and CDR2 (germline): MGHRA, YSYEKL. V dropped 8 bases and J dropped 4 bases, with 22 bases sitting between them. The CDR3 has 16 amino acids. As DNA, the CDR3 is TGCGCCAGCGGCGGTCAGGTGTGGCAGGGCGCAGATACGCAGTATTTT. Residues: CASGGQVWQGADTQYF.

The rearrangement joins TRBV20-1 to TRBJ1-5; weak D call: TRBD1 (6 bases). The V end was cut by 2 bases, the J end by 0 bases, with 14 bases between. The CDR3 loop spans 16 amino acids. Germline-derived CDR1 and CDR2 are DFQATT and SNEGSKA (reference sequence). The CDR3 DNA sequence: TGCAGTGCTAGAAGGGACATTACTCGTAGCAATCAGCCCCAGCATTTT. This gives the protein CSARRDITRSNQPQHF.

This clonotype occurred a few times. The chain combines TRBV12-3 or TRBV12-4 with TRBJ2-2; no clear D gene. The CDR3 consists of 15 residues. Trimming pared 2 bases from V and 0 bases from J, leaving 7 bases between. CDR3 DNA sequence: TGTGCCAGCAGTTTATATGGTCCGAACACCGGGGAGCTGTTTTTT. Protein product: CASSLYGPNTGELFF.

V gene TRBV28 combines with J gene TRBJ2-3; D is unresolved. Trimming cost V 5 bases and J 7 bases, with 10 bases left between them. Germline V gives CDR1 MDHEN, CDR2 SYDVKM. This CDR3 contains 12 residues. DNA for the CDR3: TGTGCCAGCAGTCGCATATCTTATACGCAGTATTTT. Encoded protein: CASSRISYTQYF. The full variable domain, in which reference TRBV28 and TRBJ2-3 provide the parts outside the CDR3, is DVKVTQSSRYLVKRTGEKVFLECVQDMDHENMFWYRQDPGLGLRLIYFSYDVKMKEKGDIPEGYSVSREKKERFSLILESASTNQTSMYLCASSRISYTQYFGPGTRLTVL.

The J gene is TRBJ2-3, the V gene TRBV20-1; D may correspond to TRBD1 or TRBD2 (5 bases each). Germline loops: CDR1 DFQATT, CDR2 SNEGSKA (reference sequence). V lost 3 bases to trimming and J lost 8 bases, with 12 bases between them. The CDR3 is 12 amino acids. The CDR3 loop is CSASGAKLTQYF. The CDR3 DNA reads as TGCAGTGCTAGCGGGGCTAAGCTTACGCAGTATTTT.